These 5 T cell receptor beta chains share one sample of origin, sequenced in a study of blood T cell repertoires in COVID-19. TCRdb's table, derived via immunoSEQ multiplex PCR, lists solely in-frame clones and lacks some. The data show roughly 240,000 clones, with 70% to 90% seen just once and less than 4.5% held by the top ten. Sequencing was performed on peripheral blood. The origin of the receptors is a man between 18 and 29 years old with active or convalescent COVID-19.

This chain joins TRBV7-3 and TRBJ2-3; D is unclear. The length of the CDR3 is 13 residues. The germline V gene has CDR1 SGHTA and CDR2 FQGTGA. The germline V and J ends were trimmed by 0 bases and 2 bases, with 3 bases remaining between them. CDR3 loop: CASSLTNTDTQYF. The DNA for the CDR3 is TGTGCCAGCAGCTTAACTAACACAGATACGCAGTATTTT.

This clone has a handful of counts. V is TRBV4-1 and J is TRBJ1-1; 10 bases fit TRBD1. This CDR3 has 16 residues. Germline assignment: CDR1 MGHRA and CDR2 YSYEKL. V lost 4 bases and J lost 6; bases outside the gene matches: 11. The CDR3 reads CASSPKLGQGEAEAFF. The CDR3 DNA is TGCGCCAGCAGCCCAAAACTAGGACAGGGGGAGGCTGAAGCTTTCTTT.

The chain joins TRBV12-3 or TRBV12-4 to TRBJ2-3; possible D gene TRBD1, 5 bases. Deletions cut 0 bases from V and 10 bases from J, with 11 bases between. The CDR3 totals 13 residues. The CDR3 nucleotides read TGTGCCAGCAGTTTAGCCCGGACAATTGCGCAGTATTTT. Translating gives CASSLARTIAQYF.

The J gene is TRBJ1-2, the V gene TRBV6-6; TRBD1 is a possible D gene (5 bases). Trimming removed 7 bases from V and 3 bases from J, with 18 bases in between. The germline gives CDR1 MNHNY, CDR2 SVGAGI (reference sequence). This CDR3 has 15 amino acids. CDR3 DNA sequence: TGTGCCAGCATTCACCTGGGGGGTAAGGACTATGGCTACACCTTC. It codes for CASIHLGGKDYGYTF.

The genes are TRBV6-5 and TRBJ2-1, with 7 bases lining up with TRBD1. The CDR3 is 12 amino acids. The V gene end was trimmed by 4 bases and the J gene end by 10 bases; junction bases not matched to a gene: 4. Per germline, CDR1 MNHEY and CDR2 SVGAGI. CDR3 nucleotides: TGTGCCAGCAGTTTAGGGGGCGAGGAGCAGTTCTTC. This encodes CASSLGGEEQFF.